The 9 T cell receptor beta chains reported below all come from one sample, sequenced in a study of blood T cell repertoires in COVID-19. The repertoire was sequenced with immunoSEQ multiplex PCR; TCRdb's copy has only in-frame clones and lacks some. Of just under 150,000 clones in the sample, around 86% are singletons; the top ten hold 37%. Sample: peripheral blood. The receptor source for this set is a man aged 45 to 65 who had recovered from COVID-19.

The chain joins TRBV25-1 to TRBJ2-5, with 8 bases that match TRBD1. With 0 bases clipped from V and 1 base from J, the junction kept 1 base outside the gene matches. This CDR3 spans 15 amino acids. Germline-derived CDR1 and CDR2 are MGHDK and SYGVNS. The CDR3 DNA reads TGTGCCAGCAGTGAATACAGGGGGCCCCAAGAGACCCAGTACTTC. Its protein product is CASSEYRGPQETQYF.

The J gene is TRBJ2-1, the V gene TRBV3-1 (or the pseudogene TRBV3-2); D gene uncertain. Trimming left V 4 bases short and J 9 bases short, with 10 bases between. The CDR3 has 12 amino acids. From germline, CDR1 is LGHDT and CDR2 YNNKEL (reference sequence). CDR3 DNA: TGTGCCAGCAGCCCCCGATACGGTGAGCAGTTCTTC. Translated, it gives CASSPRYGEQFF.

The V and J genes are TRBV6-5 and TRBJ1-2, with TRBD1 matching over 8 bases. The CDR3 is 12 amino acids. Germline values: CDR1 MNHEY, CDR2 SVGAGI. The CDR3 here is CVTGALNYGYTF. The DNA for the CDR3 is TGTGTGACAGGGGCTTTGAACTATGGCTACACCTTC.

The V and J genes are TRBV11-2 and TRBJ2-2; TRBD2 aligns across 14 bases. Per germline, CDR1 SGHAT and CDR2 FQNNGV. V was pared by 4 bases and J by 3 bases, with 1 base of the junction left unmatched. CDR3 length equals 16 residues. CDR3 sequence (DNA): TGTGCCAGCAGCTGGACTAGCGGGGGGCACACCGGGGAGCTGTTTTTT. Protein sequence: CASSWTSGGHTGELFF.

CDR3 residues: CASSPQGTHEKLFF. As DNA, the CDR3 is TGTGCCAGCAGCCCCCAGGGGACCCATGAAAAACTGTTTTTT. The V call is TRBV3-1 (or the pseudogene TRBV3-2), the J call TRBJ1-4, with TRBD1 as a possible D gene (6 bases). This CDR3 has 14 residues. Germline assignment: CDR1 LGHDT and CDR2 YNNKEL (reference sequence). V was pared by 4 bases and J by 6 bases, with 12 bases between.

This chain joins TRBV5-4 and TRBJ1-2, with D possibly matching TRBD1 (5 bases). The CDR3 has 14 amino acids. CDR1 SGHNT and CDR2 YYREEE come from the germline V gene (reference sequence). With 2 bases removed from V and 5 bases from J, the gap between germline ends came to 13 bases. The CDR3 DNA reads TGTGCCAGCAGCTTTATTGGGGGGGATTATGGCTACACCTTC. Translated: CASSFIGGDYGYTF.

The CDR3 nucleotides read TGTGCCAGCAGCCAAGGTTACAGGAACACTGAAGCTTTCTTT. As protein: CASSQGYRNTEAFF. The chain joins TRBV3-1 (or the pseudogene TRBV3-2) to TRBJ1-1, with D hard to call. There are 14 residues in the CDR3. Germline CDR1 reads LGHDT; CDR2 reads YNNKEL (reference sequence). The V end lost 1 base, the J end lost 1 base, and 7 bases lay between the germline ends.

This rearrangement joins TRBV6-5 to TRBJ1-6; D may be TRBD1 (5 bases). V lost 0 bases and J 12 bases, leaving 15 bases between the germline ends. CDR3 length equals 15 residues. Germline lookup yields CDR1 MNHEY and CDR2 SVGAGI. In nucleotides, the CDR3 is TGTGCCAGCAGTTACTCAAACGCGGACACCCAACCCCTCCACTTT. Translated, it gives CASSYSNADTQPLHF.

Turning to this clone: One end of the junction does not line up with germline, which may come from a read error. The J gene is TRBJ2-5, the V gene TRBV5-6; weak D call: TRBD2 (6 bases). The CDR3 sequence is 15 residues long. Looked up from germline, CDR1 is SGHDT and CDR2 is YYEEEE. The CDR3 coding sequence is TGTGCCAGCAGCTTCGCAGGGAGGTCCCAAGAGGCCCAGTACTTC. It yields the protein CASSFAGRSQEAQYF.